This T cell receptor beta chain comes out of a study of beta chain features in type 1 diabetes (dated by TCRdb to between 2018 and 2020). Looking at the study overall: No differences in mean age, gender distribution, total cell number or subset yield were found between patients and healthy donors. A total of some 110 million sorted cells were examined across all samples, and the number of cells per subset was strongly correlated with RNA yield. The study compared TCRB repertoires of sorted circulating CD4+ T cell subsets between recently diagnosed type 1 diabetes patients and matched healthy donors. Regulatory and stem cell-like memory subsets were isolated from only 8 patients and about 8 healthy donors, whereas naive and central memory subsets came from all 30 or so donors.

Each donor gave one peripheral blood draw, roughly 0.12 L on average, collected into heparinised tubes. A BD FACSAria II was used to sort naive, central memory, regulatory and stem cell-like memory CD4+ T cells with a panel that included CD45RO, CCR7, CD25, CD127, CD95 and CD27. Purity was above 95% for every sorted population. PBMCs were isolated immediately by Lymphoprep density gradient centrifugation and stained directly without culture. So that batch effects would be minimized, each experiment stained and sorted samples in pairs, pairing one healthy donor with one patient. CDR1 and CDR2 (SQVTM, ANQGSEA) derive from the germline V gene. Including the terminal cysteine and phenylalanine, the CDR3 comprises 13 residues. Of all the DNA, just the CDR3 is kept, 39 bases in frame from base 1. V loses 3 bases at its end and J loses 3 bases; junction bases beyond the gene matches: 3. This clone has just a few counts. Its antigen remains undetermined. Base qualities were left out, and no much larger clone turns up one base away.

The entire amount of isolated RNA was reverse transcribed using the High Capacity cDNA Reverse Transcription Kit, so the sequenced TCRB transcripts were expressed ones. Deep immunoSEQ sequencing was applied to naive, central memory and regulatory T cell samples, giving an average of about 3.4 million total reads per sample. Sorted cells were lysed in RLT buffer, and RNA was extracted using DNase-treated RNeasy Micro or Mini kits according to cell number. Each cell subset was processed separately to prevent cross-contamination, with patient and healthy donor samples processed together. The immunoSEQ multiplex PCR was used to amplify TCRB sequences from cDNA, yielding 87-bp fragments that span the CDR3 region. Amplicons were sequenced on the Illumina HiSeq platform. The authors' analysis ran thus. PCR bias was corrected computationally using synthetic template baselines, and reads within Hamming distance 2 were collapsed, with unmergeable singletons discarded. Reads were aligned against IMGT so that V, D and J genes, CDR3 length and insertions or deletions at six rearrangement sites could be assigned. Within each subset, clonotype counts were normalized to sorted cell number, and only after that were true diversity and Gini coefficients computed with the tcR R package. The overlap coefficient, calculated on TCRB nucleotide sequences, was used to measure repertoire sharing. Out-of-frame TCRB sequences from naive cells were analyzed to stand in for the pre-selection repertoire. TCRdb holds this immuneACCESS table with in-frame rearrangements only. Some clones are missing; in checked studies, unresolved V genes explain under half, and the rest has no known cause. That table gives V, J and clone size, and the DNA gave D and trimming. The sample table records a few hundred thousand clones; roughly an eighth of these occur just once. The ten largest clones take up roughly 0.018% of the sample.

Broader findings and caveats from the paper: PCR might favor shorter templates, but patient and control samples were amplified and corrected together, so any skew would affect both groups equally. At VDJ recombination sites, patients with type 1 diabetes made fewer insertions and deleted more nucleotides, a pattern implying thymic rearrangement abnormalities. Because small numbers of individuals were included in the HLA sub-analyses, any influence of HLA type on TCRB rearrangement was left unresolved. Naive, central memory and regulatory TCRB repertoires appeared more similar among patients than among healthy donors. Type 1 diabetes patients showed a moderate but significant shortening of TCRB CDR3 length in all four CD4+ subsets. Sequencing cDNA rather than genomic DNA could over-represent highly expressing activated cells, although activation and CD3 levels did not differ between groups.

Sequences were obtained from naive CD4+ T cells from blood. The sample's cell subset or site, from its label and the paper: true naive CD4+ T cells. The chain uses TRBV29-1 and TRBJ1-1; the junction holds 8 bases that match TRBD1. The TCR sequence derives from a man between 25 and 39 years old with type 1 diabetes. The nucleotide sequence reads TGCAGCGTTGACAGGGGGCAGGACACTGAAGCTTTCTTT. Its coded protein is CSVDRGQDTEAFF.